One T cell receptor beta chain is described in this entry. What it recognizes is unknown. Germline CDR1 is SGDLS and CDR2 is YYNGEE. The CDR3 extends over 16 amino acids. With 3 bases removed from V and 4 bases from J, the gap between germline ends came to 19 bases. The data are from a study of cytomegalovirus exposure and HLA in healthy donors. Study-level results: Later genetic work tied a missense DCLRE1C variant to beta-chain V and J trimming. In a later analysis, common viral pathogens appeared linked to several of the most significant clusters.

Primers included in the PCR were 60 Vbeta and 13 Jbeta primers. The assay was immunoSEQ multiplex PCR, and TCRdb's table has in-frame clones only and misses some. The profile shows roughly 43,000 clones, 70% to 80% of them singletons. The sample was PBMCs. The TCR sequence derives from a young man in good health and CMV-seronegative. V usage is TRBV9 and J usage is TRBJ1-2; D might be TRBD1 (5 bases). This chain's CDR3 is CASSADLRALGYGYTF. The CDR3 DNA sequence: TGTGCCAGCAGCGCGGACCTCAGGGCTCTAGGCTATGGCTACACCTTC.